This T cell receptor beta chain was recovered during a study of blood T cells in healthy people across ages. The V and J ends lost 2 bases and 7 bases, in that order; junction bases with no gene match: 9. Looked up from germline, CDR1 is SGHNT and CDR2 is YYREEE (reference sequence). The CDR3 consists of 15 residues. Study results and caveats: A roughly linear fall in TCR beta diversity per million T cells was seen with increasing age.

This clonotype was found a few times. Its cognate antigen is unknown. With a J-beta primer mix and a sample-barcoded 5' primer, a second PCR ran about 7 to 12 cycles. TCRdb re-derived calls from the 5' RACE reads in MiXCR, one entry per CDR3 protein. The repertoire includes 550,000 to 700,000 distinct CDR3 sequences, 25% to 30% of them detected once, and around a sixth sits in the top ten. The source material was blood. This chain connects TRBV5-4 to TRBJ2-1, with 7 bases lining up with TRBD1. The receptor was derived from a woman in her seventies in good health. CDR3 in amino acids: CASSFPTGQGNEQFF. The DNA for the CDR3 is TGTGCCAGCAGCTTTCCGACAGGGCAGGGTAATGAGCAGTTCTTC.